Listed below are T cell receptor beta chains from one sample, sequenced in a study of blood T cell repertoires in COVID-19. Sequencing was performed with immunoSEQ multiplex PCR; in TCRdb, only in-frame clones are kept and a portion is missing. The sample lists roughly 17,000 clones; around 89% were seen once. The sample was peripheral blood. The receptors stem from a man older than 75 with acute or convalescent COVID-19. Both conserved end residues are part of each CDR3. D genes are given only for firm matches. For some rows the clone size is stated as once, few or many, or as a class when expanded; others skip it.

DNA	CDR3	D	V	J	size
TGTGCCAGCAGAGGGACAGCCTCTGGAAACACCATATATTTT	CASRGTASGNTIYF	TRBD1	TRBV2	TRBJ1-3	NA
TGTGCCAGCAGTTACGGAGGGACAGGGGATTCACCCCTCCACTTT	CASSYGGTGDSPLHF	TRBD1	TRBV6-5	TRBJ1-6	NA
TGTGCCAGCACGTATCAGGGGGCCTCTAGATATGGCTACACCTTC	CASTYQGASRYGYTF	TRBD1	TRBV2	TRBJ1-2	NA
TGTGCCAGCAGCTTACTCATTGCCAGGGCCGGCAAAAACATTCAGTACTTC	CASSLLIARAGKNIQYF	NA	TRBV7-9	TRBJ2-4	NA
TGTGCCAGCAGAACGGGGGGGGGTGGTGGTCAGCCCCAGCATTTT	CASRTGGGGGQPQHF	NA	TRBV5-8	TRBJ1-5	NA
TGTGCCAGGGGCCTCAATTCAGGGATGACGACTGAAGCTTTCTTT	CARGLNSGMTTEAFF	NA	TRBV2	TRBJ1-1	NA
TGTGCCAGCAGTTTAATAGACAAGTCCGAGCAGTACTTC	CASSLIDKSEQYF	NA	TRBV6-6	TRBJ2-7	NA
NA	CAWSVGGGANF	NA	TRBV30	TRBJ1-6	NA
TGCGCCAGCAGCCTGCGCAGGGCGGATAATCAGCCCCAGCATTTT	CASSLRRADNQPQHF	NA	TRBV4-1	TRBJ1-5	NA
TGTGCCAGCTCACCAACGACAGCGGGGATCACTGAAGCTTTCTTT	CASSPTTAGITEAFF	NA	TRBV18	TRBJ1-1	NA
TGTGCCAGCAGCTCAGGGACAGGGGGCGCGGAGACCCAGTACTTC	CASSSGTGGAETQYF	TRBD1	TRBV5-6	TRBJ2-5	NA
TGTGCCAGCAGTACCCGGGAAGCAGCTTTGCTCTTT	CASSTREAALLF	NA	TRBV12-3/TRBV12-4	TRBJ1-1	once
TGCAGTGCTTCGGACAGGGGGCAAGCTTTCTTT	CSASDRGQAFF	TRBD1	TRBV20-1	TRBJ1-1	NA
TGTGCCAGCAGCCAAGTTTCCGGCGGAGGCTACACCTTC	CASSQVSGGGYTF	NA	TRBV3-1/TRBV3-2	TRBJ1-2	NA
TGTGCCAGCAGGCCGGGACAGTATAATTCACCCCTCCACTTT	CASRPGQYNSPLHF	TRBD1	TRBV6-5	TRBJ1-6	NA
TGTGCCAGCAGTAGGGGGACAGTCTCCTACGAGCAGTACTTC	CASSRGTVSYEQYF	TRBD1	TRBV6-2/TRBV6-3	TRBJ2-7	NA
TGTGCCAGCAGTTCCCGGGACAATAACAATGAGCAGTTCTTC	CASSSRDNNNEQFF	NA	TRBV6-5	TRBJ2-1	NA
TGTGCCAGCAATGGACAGGGCACTGAAGCTTTCTTT	CASNGQGTEAFF	TRBD1	TRBV6-5	TRBJ1-1	once
TGTGCCAGCAGTGACCCCGGGGAGCAGTACTTC	CASSDPGEQYF	NA	TRBV2	TRBJ2-7	NA
TGTGCCTGGAGTGTACGGGGGGGGGCGGCAGGCGTCCATTCACCCCTCCACTTT	CAWSVRGGAAGVHSPLHF	NA	TRBV30	TRBJ1-6	NA
TGTGCCAGCAGTGTGACACAGGTTGGCACTGAAGCTTTCTTT	CASSVTQVGTEAFF	NA	TRBV28	TRBJ1-1	NA
TGTGCCTGGAGCCCCGGGGGGGGAAGCTACACCTTC	CAWSPGGGSYTF	NA	TRBV30	TRBJ1-2	NA
TGTGCCAGCAGCCATAAGAGGGTGAATGGCTACACCTTC	CASSHKRVNGYTF	NA	TRBV3-1/TRBV3-2	TRBJ1-2	NA
TGTGCCAGCTCACACAATTACAGGGACGGCTACACCTTC	CASSHNYRDGYTF	NA	TRBV18	TRBJ1-2	NA
TGTGCCAGCAGGGAGCGGAGCACAGATACGCAGTATTTT	CASRERSTDTQYF	NA	TRBV2	TRBJ2-3	once
TGTGCCAGCAGCCTAAGAGGGTCGGCTAATGAAAAACTGTTTTTT	CASSLRGSANEKLFF	NA	TRBV28	TRBJ1-4	NA
TGTGCCAGCGGGACAGGGCCGAGCTCTGGGGCCAACGTCCTGACTTTC	CASGTGPSSGANVLTF	TRBD1	TRBV2	TRBJ2-6	once
TGTGCCAGCAGCCAAAATCGACAGGAGTCCTACGAGCAGTACTTC	CASSQNRQESYEQYF	NA	TRBV11-2	TRBJ2-7	NA
TGCGCCAGCAGCCAAGAGGTACAGGGCGGAAACACTGAAGCTTTCTTT	CASSQEVQGGNTEAFF	NA	TRBV4-1	TRBJ1-1	NA
TGTGCCAGCAGCACGGGACAACTTAACACAGATACGCAGTATTTT	CASSTGQLNTDTQYF	NA	TRBV6-5	TRBJ2-3	NA
TGTGCCAGCAGTTACTCCCGAATACCAGGGGGGCTGTATTTT	CASSYSRIPGGLYF	NA	TRBV6-5	TRBJ2-3	NA
TGTGCTAGTGGTTTGGAGCTGGGCAGGGAGCAGTACTTC	CASGLELGREQYF	NA	TRBV12-5	TRBJ2-7	NA
TGTGCCAGCAGCTGGGGGGCAACTAATGAAAAACTGTTTTTT	CASSWGATNEKLFF	NA	TRBV9	TRBJ1-4	NA
TGTGCCAGCAGCCACGGCGGGGTGTCCTACAATGAGCAGTTCTTC	CASSHGGVSYNEQFF	NA	TRBV28	TRBJ2-1	NA
TGTGCCTGGAGCTTACAGGGGGGGACTGAAGCTTTCTTT	CAWSLQGGTEAFF	TRBD1	TRBV30	TRBJ1-1	NA
TGTGCCAGCAGCTTAAGCGGGGGGGGCGGGGGCAACTACGAGCAGTACTTC	CASSLSGGGGGNYEQYF	TRBD2	TRBV11-2	TRBJ2-7	NA
TGTGCCAGCCTTCAGGGGATTAATGAAAAACTGTTTTTT	CASLQGINEKLFF	NA	TRBV2	TRBJ1-4	NA
TGCGCCAGCAGCCGAGGACAGAGCTCCTATAATTCACCCCTCCACTTT	CASSRGQSSYNSPLHF	NA	TRBV5-1	TRBJ1-6	NA
TGTGCCAGCAGCCAAGGCTGGGGACTAGCGGGCAATGAGCAGTTCTTC	CASSQGWGLAGNEQFF	TRBD2	TRBV3-1/TRBV3-2	TRBJ2-1	NA
TGTGCCAGCACTGGGCAGCCGAACACTGAAGCTTTCTTT	CASTGQPNTEAFF	NA	TRBV25-1	TRBJ1-1	once
TGCGCCAGCAGCTTTCAGGAGAACACTGAAGCTTTCTTT	CASSFQENTEAFF	NA	TRBV5-1	TRBJ1-1	NA